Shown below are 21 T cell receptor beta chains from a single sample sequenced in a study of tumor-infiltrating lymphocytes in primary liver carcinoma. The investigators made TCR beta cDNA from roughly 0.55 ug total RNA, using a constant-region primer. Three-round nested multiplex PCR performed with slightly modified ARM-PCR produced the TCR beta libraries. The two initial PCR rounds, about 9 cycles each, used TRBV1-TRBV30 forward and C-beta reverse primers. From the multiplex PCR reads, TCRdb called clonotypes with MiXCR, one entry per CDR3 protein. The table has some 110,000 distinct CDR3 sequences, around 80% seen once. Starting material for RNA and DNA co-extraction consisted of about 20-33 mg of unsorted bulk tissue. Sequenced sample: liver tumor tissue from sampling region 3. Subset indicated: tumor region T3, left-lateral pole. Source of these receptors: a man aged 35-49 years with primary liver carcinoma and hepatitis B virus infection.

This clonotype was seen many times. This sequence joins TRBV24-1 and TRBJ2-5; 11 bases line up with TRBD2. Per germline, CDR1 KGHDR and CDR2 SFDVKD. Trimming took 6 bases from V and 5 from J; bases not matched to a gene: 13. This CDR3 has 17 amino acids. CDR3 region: CATSRYDLAGGGETQYF. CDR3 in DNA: TGTGCCACCAGTCGGTACGATCTAGCGGGAGGAGGCGAGACCCAGTACTTC.

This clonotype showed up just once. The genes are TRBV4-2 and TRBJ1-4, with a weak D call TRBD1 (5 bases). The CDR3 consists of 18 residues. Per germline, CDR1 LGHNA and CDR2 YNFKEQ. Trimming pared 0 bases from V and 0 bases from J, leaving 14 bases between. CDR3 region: CASSQDRVWGATNEKLFF. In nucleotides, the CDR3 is TGTGCCAGCAGCCAAGATCGTGTGTGGGGGGCAACTAATGAAAAACTGTTTTTT.

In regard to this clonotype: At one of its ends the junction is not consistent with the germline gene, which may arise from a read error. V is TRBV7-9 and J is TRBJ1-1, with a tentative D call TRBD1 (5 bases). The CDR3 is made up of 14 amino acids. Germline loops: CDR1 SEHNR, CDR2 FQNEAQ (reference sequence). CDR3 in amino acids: CASNLLGVLTEAFF. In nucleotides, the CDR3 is TGTGCCAGCAACTTATTGGGGGTACTAACTGAAGCTTTCTTT.

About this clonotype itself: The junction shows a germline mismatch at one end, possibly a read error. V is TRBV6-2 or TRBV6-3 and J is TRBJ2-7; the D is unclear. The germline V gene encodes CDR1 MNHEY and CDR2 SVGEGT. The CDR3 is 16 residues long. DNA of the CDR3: TGTGCCAGCAGTTACTCGACACAAGGGAATGGCTACGTGCAGTACTTC. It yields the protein CASSYSTQGNGYVQYF.

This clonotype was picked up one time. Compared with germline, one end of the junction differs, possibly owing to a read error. This CDR3 is CANSLDLGMAQLQHF. Written as DNA, the CDR3 is TGTGCCAACAGCTTAGATCTGGGGATGGCTCAGCTCCAGCATTTT. The chain links TRBV11-3 to TRBJ1-5; D is unresolved. The germline CDR1 and CDR2 sequences are SGHNT and YENEEA. The CDR3 totals 15 residues. Full variable domain (remainder filled in from reference TRBV11-3 and TRBJ1-5): EAGVVQSPRYKIIEKKQPVAFWCNPISGHNTLYWYLQNLGQGPELLIRYENEEAVDDSQLPKDRFSAERLKGVDSTLKIQPAELGDSAVYLCANSLDLGMAQLQHFGDGTRLSIL.

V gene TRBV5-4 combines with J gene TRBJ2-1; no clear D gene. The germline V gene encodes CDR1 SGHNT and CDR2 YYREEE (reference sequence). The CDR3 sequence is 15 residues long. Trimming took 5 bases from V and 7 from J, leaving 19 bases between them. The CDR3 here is CASSPGIGWDNEQFF. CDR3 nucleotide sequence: TGTGCCAGCAGTCCTGGGATAGGGTGGGATAATGAGCAGTTCTTC.

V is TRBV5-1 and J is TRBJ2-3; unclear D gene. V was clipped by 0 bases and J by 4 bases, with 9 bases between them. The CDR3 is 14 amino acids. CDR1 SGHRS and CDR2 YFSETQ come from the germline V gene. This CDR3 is CASSLGHGSDTQYF. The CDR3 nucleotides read TGCGCCAGCAGCTTGGGTCATGGCTCAGATACGCAGTATTTT. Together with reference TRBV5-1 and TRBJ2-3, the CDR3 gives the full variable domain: KAGVTQTPRYLIKTRGQQVTLSCSPISGHRSVSWYQQTPGQGLQFLFEYFSETQRNKGNFPGRFSGRQFSNSRSEMNVSTLELGDSALYLCASSLGHGSDTQYFGPGTRLTVL.

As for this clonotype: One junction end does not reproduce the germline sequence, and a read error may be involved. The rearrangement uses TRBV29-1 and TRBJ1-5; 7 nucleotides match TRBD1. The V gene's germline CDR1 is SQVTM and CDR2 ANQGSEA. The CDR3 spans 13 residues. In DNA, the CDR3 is TGCAACGTTGGACAGGAGATAGGTCAGCCCCAGCATTTT. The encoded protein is CNVGQEIGQPQHF.

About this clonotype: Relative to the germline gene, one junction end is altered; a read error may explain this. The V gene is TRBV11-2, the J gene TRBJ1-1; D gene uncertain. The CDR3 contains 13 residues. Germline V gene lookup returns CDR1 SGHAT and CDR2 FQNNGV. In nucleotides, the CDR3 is TGTGTCAGCAGCTTAGGCCTGATCACTGAAGTTTTCTTT. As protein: CVSSLGLITEVFF. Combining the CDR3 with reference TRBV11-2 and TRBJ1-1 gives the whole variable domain EAGVAQSPRYKIIEKRQSVAFWCNPISGHATLYWYQQILGQGPKLLIQFQNNGVVDDSQLPKDRFSAERLKGVDSTLKIQPAKLEDSAVYLCVSSLGLITEVFFGQGTRLTVV.

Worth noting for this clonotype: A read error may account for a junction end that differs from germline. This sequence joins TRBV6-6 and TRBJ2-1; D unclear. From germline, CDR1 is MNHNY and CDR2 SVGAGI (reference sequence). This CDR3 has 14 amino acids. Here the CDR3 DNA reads TGTGCCAGCAGTTACTCGATCCAGCGCAATAAGCAGTTCTTC. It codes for CASSYSIQRNKQFF.

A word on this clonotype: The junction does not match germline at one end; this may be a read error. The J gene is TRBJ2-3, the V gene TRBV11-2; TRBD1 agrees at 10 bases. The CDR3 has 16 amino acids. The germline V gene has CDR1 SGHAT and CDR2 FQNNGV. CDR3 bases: TGTGCCTGCAGCCCCTGGACAGGGGGAGACACAGATATGCAGTATTTT. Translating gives CACSPWTGGDTDMQYF.

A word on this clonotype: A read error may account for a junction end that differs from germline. DNA of the CDR3: TGTGCCAGCAGTTCATCTGGTTCGGGACGGTGGACTGAAGCTCTCTTT. It yields the protein CASSSSGSGRWTEALF. The rearrangement uses TRBV28 and TRBJ1-1, with D possibly TRBD1 on 5 matching bases. CDR3 length equals 16 residues. The germline CDR1 and CDR2 sequences are MDHEN and SYDVKM. Combining the CDR3 with reference TRBV28 and TRBJ1-1 gives the whole variable domain DVKVTQSSRYLVKRTGEKVFLECVQDMDHENMFWYRQDPGLGLRLIYFSYDVKMKEKGDIPEGYSVSREKKERFSLILESASTNQTSMYLCASSSSGSGRWTEALFGQGTRLTVV.

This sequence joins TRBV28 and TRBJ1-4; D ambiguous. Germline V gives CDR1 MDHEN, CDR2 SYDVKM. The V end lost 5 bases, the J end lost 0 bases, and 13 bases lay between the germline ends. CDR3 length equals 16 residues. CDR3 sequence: CASSIQTAPTNEKLFF. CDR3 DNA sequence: TGTGCCAGCAGTATTCAGACTGCACCAACTAATGAAAAACTGTTTTTT.

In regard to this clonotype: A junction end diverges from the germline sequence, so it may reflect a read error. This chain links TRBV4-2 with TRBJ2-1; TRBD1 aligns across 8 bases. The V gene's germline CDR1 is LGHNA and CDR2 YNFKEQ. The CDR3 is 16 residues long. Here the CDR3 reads CTSSQGQGSSYNEQFF. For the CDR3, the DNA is TGTACCAGCAGCCAAGGACAGGGAAGTTCCTACAATGAGCAGTTCTTC.

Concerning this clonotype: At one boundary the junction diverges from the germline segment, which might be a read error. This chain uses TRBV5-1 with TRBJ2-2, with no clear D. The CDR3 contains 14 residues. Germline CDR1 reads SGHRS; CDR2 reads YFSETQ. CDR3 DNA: TGCACCAGCAACCCGGAGTACCGGGCAATGCAGCTGTTTTTT. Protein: CTSNPEYRAMQLFF.

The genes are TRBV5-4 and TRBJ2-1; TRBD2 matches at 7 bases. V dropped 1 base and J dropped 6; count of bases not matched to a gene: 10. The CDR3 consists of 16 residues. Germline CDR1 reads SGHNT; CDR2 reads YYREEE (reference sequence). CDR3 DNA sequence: TGTGCCAGCAGCTTGCTCGCGGGAGCTGGGGGCAATGAGCAGTTCTTC. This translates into CASSLLAGAGGNEQFF.

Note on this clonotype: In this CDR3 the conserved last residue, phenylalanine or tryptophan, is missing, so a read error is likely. CDR3 coding DNA: TGCAGCATTCTACAGGGTCCAAATCAGCCCCAGCATCTT. This translates into CSILQGPNQPQHL. This chain links TRBV29-1 with TRBJ1-5; D is possibly TRBD1 (6 bases). V lost 8 bases to trimming and J lost 4 bases, with 15 bases between them. CDR3 length: 13 amino acids. The germline V gene encodes CDR1 SQVTM and CDR2 ANQGSEA.

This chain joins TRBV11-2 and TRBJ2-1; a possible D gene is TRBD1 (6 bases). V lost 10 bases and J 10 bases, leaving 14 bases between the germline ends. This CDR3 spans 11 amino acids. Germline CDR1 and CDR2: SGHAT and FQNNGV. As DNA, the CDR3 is TGTGCCAATATCTTTGACAGGGAGCAGTTCTTC. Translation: CANIFDREQFF.

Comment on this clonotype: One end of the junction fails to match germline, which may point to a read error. The chain's CDR3 is CASSPWDKVNQPQHF. In DNA form, the CDR3 reads TGTGCTAGCAGCCCATGGGACAAGGTAAATCAACCCCAGCATTTT. The V gene is TRBV6-2 or TRBV6-3, the J gene TRBJ1-5; TRBD1 is a possible D gene (6 bases). This CDR3 region has 15 residues. Germline V lookup: CDR1 MNHEY, CDR2 SVGEGT.

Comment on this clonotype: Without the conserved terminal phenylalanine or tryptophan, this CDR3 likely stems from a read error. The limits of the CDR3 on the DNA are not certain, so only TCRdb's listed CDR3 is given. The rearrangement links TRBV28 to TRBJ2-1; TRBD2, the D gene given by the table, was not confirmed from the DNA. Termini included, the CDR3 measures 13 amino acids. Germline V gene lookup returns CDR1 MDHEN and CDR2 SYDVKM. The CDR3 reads CASSWTSPNERFL.

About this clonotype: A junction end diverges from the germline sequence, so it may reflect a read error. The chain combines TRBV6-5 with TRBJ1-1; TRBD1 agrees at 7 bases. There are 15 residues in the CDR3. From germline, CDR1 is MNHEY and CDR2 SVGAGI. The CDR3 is CAGSYSPTGDTEAFF. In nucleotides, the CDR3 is TGTGCCGGCAGTTACTCGCCAACAGGGGACACTGAAGCTTTCTTT.